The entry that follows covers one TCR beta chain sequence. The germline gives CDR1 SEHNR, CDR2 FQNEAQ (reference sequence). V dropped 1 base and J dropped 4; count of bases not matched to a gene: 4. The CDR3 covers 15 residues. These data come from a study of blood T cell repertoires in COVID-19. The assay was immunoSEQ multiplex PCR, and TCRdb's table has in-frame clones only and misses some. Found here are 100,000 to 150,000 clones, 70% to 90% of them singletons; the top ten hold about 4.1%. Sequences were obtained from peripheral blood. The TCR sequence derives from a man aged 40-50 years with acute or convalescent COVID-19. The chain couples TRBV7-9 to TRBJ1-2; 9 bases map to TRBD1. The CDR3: CASSLGQGDIYGYTF. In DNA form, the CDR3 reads TGTGCCAGCAGCTTAGGACAGGGGGATATCTATGGCTACACCTTC. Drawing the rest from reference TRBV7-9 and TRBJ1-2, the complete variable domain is DTGVSQNPRHKITKRGQNVTFRCDPISEHNRLYWYRQTLGQGPEFLTYFQNEAQLEKSRLLSDRFSAERPKGSFSTLEIQRTEQGDSAMYLCASSLGQGDIYGYTFGSGTRLTVV.